A selection of T cell receptor beta chains follows, all from one sample in a study of blood T cells in healthy people across ages. Using its own MiXCR run on the 5' RACE reads, TCRdb lists one record per CDR3 protein. The sample records over 1.5 million distinct CDR3 sequences, roughly 52% being singletons. Sequenced input: blood. Receptors were obtained from a woman aged 40 to 55 in good health. CDR3s include the opening cysteine and the closing phenylalanine or tryptophan. Rows give clone size only sometimes, using once, few, many, or a class for an expanded clone.

V	size	J	length	CDR3
TRBV27	.	TRBJ2-5	15	CASRTTGLRGETQYF
TRBV6-2/TRBV6-3	.	TRBJ2-1	14	CASSYSSPYREQFF
TRBV5-5	once	TRBJ1-1	16	CASINLKRTEGTEAFF
TRBV20-1	.	TRBJ2-3	15	CSASTTGQGEDTQYF
TRBV12-3/TRBV12-4	.	TRBJ2-3	15	CASSFRGGARDTQYF
TRBV20-1	.	TRBJ2-3	17	CSARPLDRQGATDTQYF
TRBV4-1	.	TRBJ2-5	16	CASSQVERTAWETQYF
TRBV28	.	TRBJ1-2	16	CASSSGTGGEGYGYTF
TRBV29-1	.	.	13	CSVDDSGWDEQYF
TRBV5-1	.	.	14	CASSSGLARNEQYF
TRBV27	few	TRBJ2-5	18	CASSLSISTSGMLETQYF
TRBV7-8	.	TRBJ2-1	13	CASSLGRGREQFF
TRBV29-1	.	.	11	CSVAPYNEQYF
TRBV4-3	.	TRBJ2-3	18	CASSQAPGRTPSTDTQYF
TRBV7-2	few	TRBJ2-5	15	CASSLSYRGEETQYF
TRBV28	.	.	15	CASSLMLQGEYEQYF
TRBV6-2/TRBV6-3	.	TRBJ2-1	17	CASISKRGGPGLHEQFF
TRBV4-2	once	TRBJ2-5	13	CASSQEELPRQYF
TRBV9	.	TRBJ1-2	15	CASSVDGRADYGYTF
TRBV5-1	.	TRBJ1-2	14	CASSQLDSSYGYTF